A selection of T cell receptor beta chains follows, all from one sample in a study of graft-versus-host responses after intestinal transplantation. TCRdb's table, derived via immunoSEQ multiplex PCR, lists solely in-frame clones and lacks some. The data contain 50,000 to 55,000 clones, around 89% of them singletons. Their specific antigens are unknown. The specimen comprised unstimulated CD4+ T cells sorted from spleen or lymph node cells, sampled before transplant. These receptors all stem from a human donor who was the organ donor for an intestinal transplant. Both conserved end residues are part of each CDR3. The D gene is left open where the match is weak. Clone size, where shown, is once, few, many, or a class for clones that have expanded.

CDR3: CASSQVGGTETQYF
DNA: TGCGCCAGCAGCCAAGTGGGAGGAACGGAGACCCAGTACTTC
size: NA
V: TRBV4-1
J: TRBJ2-5
D: NA

CDR3: CASRVTSGGDTQYF
DNA: TGTGCCAGCAGGGTGACTAGCGGAGGAGATACGCAGTATTTT
size: NA
V: TRBV5-4
J: TRBJ2-3
D: TRBD2

CDR3: CASSLAVQVPSYTF
DNA: TGTGCCAGCAGCTTGGCAGTACAGGTTCCTTCCTACACCTTC
size: NA
V: TRBV5-8
J: TRBJ1-2
D: NA

CDR3: CAISESGGDGYTF
DNA: TGTGCCATCAGTGAGTCAGGGGGCGATGGCTACACCTTC
size: NA
V: TRBV10-3
J: TRBJ1-2
D: TRBD1

CDR3: CASRKGQSDHYGYTF
DNA: TGTGCCAGCAGGAAGGGACAGTCGGACCACTATGGCTACACCTTC
size: few
V: TRBV6-4
J: TRBJ1-2
D: TRBD1

CDR3: CSVRTGKETQYF
DNA: TGCAGCGTTAGGACAGGGAAAGAGACCCAGTACTTC
size: once
V: TRBV29-1
J: TRBJ2-5
D: TRBD1

CDR3: CASSQDSAETQYF
DNA: TGCGCCAGCAGCCAAGATTCAGCGGAGACCCAGTACTTC
size: once
V: TRBV4-3
J: TRBJ2-5
D: NA

CDR3: CASSQGDRQVLLTDTQYF
DNA: TGTGCCAGCAGCCAAGGCGACAGACAGGTCTTACTCACAGATACGCAGTATTTT
size: once
V: TRBV5-6
J: TRBJ2-3
D: NA

CDR3: CASSKEGANTGELFF
DNA: TGTGCCAGTAGTAAGGAGGGTGCGAACACCGGGGAGCTGTTTTTT
size: NA
V: TRBV19
J: TRBJ2-2
D: NA

CDR3: CASSPPRQGTDTQYF
DNA: TGTGCCAGCTCACCACCGCGACAGGGGACAGATACGCAGTATTTT
size: NA
V: TRBV18
J: TRBJ2-3
D: TRBD1

CDR3: CASSLSIAVSYNEQFF
DNA: TGTGCCAGCAGCCTAAGCATAGCGGTCTCCTACAATGAGCAGTTCTTC
size: NA
V: TRBV13
J: TRBJ2-1
D: NA

CDR3: CASSLSGSVGQPQHF
DNA: TGTGCCAGCAGCTTGTCAGGTTCGGTGGGTCAGCCCCAGCATTTT
size: NA
V: TRBV5-6
J: TRBJ1-5
D: NA

CDR3: CASSLSSGNTGELFF
DNA: TGTGCCAGCAGCTTGTCAAGCGGGAACACCGGGGAGCTGTTTTTT
size: NA
V: TRBV7-3
J: TRBJ2-2
D: NA

CDR3: CASSPRTGRTDTQYF
DNA: TGCGCCAGCAGCCCGCGGACAGGGCGCACAGATACGCAGTATTTT
size: NA
V: TRBV5-1
J: TRBJ2-3
D: TRBD1

CDR3: CAWSVTPTGRMEKLFF
DNA: TGTGCCTGGAGTGTGACCCCGACAGGGAGGATGGAAAAACTGTTTTTT
size: NA
V: TRBV30
J: TRBJ1-4
D: TRBD1

CDR3: CASSFAAGSGNTIYF
DNA: TGTGCCAGCAGTTTTGCTGCAGGGTCTGGAAACACCATATATTTT
size: few
V: TRBV5-4
J: TRBJ1-3
D: NA

CDR3: CASSPEGTSDEQFF
DNA: TGCGCCAGCAGCCCGGAGGGGACTAGCGATGAGCAGTTCTTC
size: NA
V: TRBV5-1
J: TRBJ2-1
D: TRBD2

CDR3: CASSTKLAGPVNQETQYF
DNA: TGTGCCAGTAGTACAAAACTAGCGGGTCCGGTAAACCAAGAGACCCAGTACTTC
size: NA
V: TRBV19
J: TRBJ2-5
D: TRBD2

CDR3: CASSSTGDNEKLFF
DNA: TGCGCCAGCAGCTCTACAGGGGACAATGAAAAACTGTTTTTT
size: NA
V: TRBV5-1
J: TRBJ1-4
D: TRBD1

CDR3: CASSLSLDTQYF
DNA: TGTGCCAGCAGTTTATCTCTCGATACGCAGTATTTT
size: once
V: TRBV6-5
J: TRBJ2-3
D: NA

CDR3: CASTKTGVPEAFF
DNA: TGTGCCAGCACCAAAACAGGGGTCCCTGAAGCTTTCTTT
size: NA
V: TRBV6-5
J: TRBJ1-1
D: TRBD1

CDR3: CASSPWTGVQGETQYF
DNA: TGTGCCAGCAGCCCCTGGACAGGGGTTCAAGGAGAGACCCAGTACTTC
size: NA
V: TRBV7-2
J: TRBJ2-5
D: TRBD1

CDR3: CASSLYYNYGYTF
DNA: TGTGCCAGCAGTCTCTATTATAACTATGGCTACACCTTC
size: once
V: TRBV27
J: TRBJ1-2
D: NA

CDR3: CASSSWTGALNTEAFF
DNA: TGTGCCAGCAGCTCTTGGACAGGGGCACTGAACACTGAAGCTTTCTTT
size: NA
V: TRBV7-9
J: TRBJ1-1
D: TRBD1

CDR3: CASSGASGRATDTQYF
DNA: TGTGCCAGCAGCGGGGCTAGCGGGAGGGCCACAGATACGCAGTATTTT
size: NA
V: TRBV9
J: TRBJ2-3
D: TRBD2

CDR3: CASRMGLGYGYTF
DNA: TGTGCCAGCAGAATGGGGCTCGGGTATGGCTACACCTTC
size: NA
V: TRBV6-4
J: TRBJ1-2
D: NA

CDR3: CASSPRDWEKLFF
DNA: TGTGCCAGCAGCCCAAGGGACTGGGAAAAACTGTTTTTT
size: NA
V: TRBV7-9
J: TRBJ1-4
D: NA

CDR3: CASSDFGQGNQPQHF
DNA: TGTGCCAGCAGTGACTTCGGACAGGGCAATCAGCCCCAGCATTTT
size: NA
V: TRBV25-1
J: TRBJ1-5
D: TRBD1

CDR3: CASSRTQGSGRGEDTQYF
DNA: TGTGCCAGCAGCCGAACACAGGGCAGCGGGAGAGGGGAGGATACGCAGTATTTT
size: NA
V: TRBV27
J: TRBJ2-3
D: TRBD2

CDR3: CATSPEIGASGSHEQFF
DNA: TGTGCCACCAGTCCAGAGATTGGGGCTAGCGGGAGTCATGAGCAGTTCTTC
size: NA
V: TRBV15
J: TRBJ2-1
D: TRBD2

CDR3: CASSFSGTQNTEAFF
DNA: TGTGCCAGCAGCTTTAGCGGTACACAGAACACTGAAGCTTTCTTT
size: NA
V: TRBV7-2
J: TRBJ1-1
D: NA

CDR3: CASSLVRGTTGLAGGGHNEQFF
DNA: TGTGCCAGCAGCTTGGTAAGAGGGACGACCGGACTAGCGGGAGGGGGCCACAATGAGCAGTTCTTC
size: NA
V: TRBV7-8
J: TRBJ2-1
D: TRBD2

CDR3: CASSLAGGETGELFF
DNA: TGTGCCAGCAGCTTAGCGGGGGGTGAGACCGGGGAGCTGTTTTTT
size: NA
V: TRBV7-2
J: TRBJ2-2
D: NA

CDR3: CASRIPGQGTYEQYF
DNA: TGTGCCAGCAGGATCCCAGGACAGGGTACCTACGAGCAGTACTTC
size: NA
V: TRBV28
J: TRBJ2-7
D: TRBD1

CDR3: CAWSGGLELFF
DNA: TGTGCCTGGAGTGGGGGCTTGGAGCTGTTTTTT
size: NA
V: TRBV30
J: TRBJ2-2
D: NA

CDR3: CASSYPSSRAPSSYNEQFF
DNA: TGTGCCAGCAGTTACCCGTCGTCCAGGGCACCCAGCTCCTACAATGAGCAGTTCTTC
size: NA
V: TRBV28
J: TRBJ2-1
D: NA

CDR3: CASSQGRGVEAFF
DNA: TGCGCCAGCAGCCAAGGACGGGGAGTTGAAGCTTTCTTT
size: NA
V: TRBV4-3
J: TRBJ1-1
D: NA

CDR3: CASSEASRTGGGYTF
DNA: TGTGCCAGCAGTGAAGCTAGTAGGACAGGGGGAGGCTACACCTTC
size: NA
V: TRBV6-1
J: TRBJ1-2
D: TRBD1

CDR3: CASSLAGGGNTGELFF
DNA: TGTGCCAGCAGCCTCGCGGGAGGGGGAAACACCGGGGAGCTGTTTTTT
size: once
V: TRBV7-2
J: TRBJ2-2
D: TRBD2

CDR3: CASSPGTSSTGELFF
DNA: TGTGCCAGCTCACCTGGGACTAGCAGTACCGGGGAGCTGTTTTTT
size: few
V: TRBV18
J: TRBJ2-2
D: TRBD2

CDR3: CASSPGTGYNEQFF
DNA: TGTGCCAGCAGTCCCGGGACTGGCTACAATGAGCAGTTCTTC
size: NA
V: TRBV5-4
J: TRBJ2-1
D: NA

CDR3: CASIGGGGTEAFF
DNA: TGTGCCAGCATCGGCGGGGGGGGCACTGAAGCTTTCTTT
size: NA
V: TRBV7-8
J: TRBJ1-1
D: NA